The T cell receptor (beta chain) under discussion was sequenced for a study of human T cells and chemical hapten exposure. Concerning this clonotype: Its matching antigen is unknown.

As for time point: patch test 1, 2 weeks after DPC sensitization. Treatment reported: therapeutic diphenylcyclopropenone sensitization with weekly scalp DPC. Germline loops: CDR1 SGHTA, CDR2 FQGNSA. The V end was cut by 2 bases, the J end by 0 bases, with 8 bases between. The CDR3 runs 15 residues. Attachment of unique molecular identifiers to individual cDNA molecules was performed in the library. TCRdb called the RACE reads again in MiXCR, with one record for every CDR3 protein. The data hold around 300,000 distinct CDR3 sequences, with under 8% observed a single time. Study-wide points: A positive correlation with patch test score was found for PT1 expanded TCR counts.

Source: whole blood, taken in connection with sensitization to the hapten diphenylcyclopropenone (DPC). The receptor's source is a young woman with alopecia areata. Some clones in this sample may be carry-over from other donors' samples. This chain connects TRBV7-2 to TRBJ1-5; D perhaps matches TRBD1 (5 bases). CDR3: CASSLSQGSNQPQHF. CDR3 sequence (DNA): TGTGCCAGCAGCTTAAGTCAGGGTAGCAATCAGCCCCAGCATTTT.